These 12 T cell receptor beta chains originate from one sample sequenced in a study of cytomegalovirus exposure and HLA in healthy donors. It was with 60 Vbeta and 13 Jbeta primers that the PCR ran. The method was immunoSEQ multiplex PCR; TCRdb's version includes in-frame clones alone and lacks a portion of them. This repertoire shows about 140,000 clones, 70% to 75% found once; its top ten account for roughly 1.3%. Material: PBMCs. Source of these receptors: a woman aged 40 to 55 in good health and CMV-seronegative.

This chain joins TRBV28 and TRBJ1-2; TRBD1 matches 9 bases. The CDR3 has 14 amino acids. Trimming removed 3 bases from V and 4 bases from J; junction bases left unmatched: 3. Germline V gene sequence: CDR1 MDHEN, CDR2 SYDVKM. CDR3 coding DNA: TGTGCCAGCAGTTTTACAGGGGGCGGCTATGGCTACACCTTC. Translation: CASSFTGGGYGYTF.

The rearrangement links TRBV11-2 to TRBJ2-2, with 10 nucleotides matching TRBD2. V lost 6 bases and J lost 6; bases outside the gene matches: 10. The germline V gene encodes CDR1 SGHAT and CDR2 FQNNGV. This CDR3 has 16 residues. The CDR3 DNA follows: TGTGCCAGCAGACCTCTAGCGGGGGTGCAAGCCGGGGAGCTGTTTTTT. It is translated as CASRPLAGVQAGELFF.

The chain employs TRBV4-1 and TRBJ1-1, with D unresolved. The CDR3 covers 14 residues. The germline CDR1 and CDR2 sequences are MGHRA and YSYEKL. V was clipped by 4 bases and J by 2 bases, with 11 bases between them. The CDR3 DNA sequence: TGCGCCAGCAGCCCTCGACGGGGAAACACTGAAGCTTTCTTT. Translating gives CASSPRRGNTEAFF.

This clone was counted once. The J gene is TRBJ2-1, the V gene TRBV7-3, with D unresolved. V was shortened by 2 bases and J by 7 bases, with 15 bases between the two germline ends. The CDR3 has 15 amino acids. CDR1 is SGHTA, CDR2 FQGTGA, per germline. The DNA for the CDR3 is TGTGCCAGCAGCTTAGATGGAGACGAAATAAATGAGCAGTTCTTC. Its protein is CASSLDGDEINEQFF. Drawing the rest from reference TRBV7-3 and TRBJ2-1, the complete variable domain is GAGVSQTPSNKVTEKGKYVELRCDPISGHTALYWYRQSLGQGPEFLIYFQGTGAADDSGLPNDRFFAVRPEGSVSTLKIQRTERGDSAVYLCASSLDGDEINEQFFGPGTRLTVL.

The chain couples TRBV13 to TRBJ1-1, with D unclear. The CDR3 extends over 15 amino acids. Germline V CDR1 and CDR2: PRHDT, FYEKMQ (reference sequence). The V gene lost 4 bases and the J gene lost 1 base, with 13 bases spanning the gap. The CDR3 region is CASSSPHLPNTEAFF. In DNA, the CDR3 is TGTGCCAGCAGCTCACCCCACCTACCGAACACTGAAGCTTTCTTT.

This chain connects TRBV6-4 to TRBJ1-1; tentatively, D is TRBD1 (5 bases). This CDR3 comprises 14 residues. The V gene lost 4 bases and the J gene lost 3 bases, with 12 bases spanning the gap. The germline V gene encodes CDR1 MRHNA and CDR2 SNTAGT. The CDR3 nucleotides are TGTGCCAGCAGTGCGACAGCGGGGGACACTGAAGCTTTCTTT. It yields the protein CASSATAGDTEAFF.

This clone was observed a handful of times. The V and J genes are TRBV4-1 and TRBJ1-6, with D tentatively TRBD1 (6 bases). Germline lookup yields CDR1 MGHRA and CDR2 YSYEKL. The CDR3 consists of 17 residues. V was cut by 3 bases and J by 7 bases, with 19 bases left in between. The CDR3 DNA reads TGCGCCAGCAGCCATCCGGGACAAACAGCTGGGAATTCACCCCTCCACTTT. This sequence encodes CASSHPGQTAGNSPLHF.

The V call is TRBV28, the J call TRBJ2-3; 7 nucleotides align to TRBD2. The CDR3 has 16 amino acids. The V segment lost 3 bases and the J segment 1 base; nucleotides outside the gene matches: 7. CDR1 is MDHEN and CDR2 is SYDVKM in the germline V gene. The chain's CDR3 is CASSFPSGGGTDTQYF. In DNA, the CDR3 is TGTGCCAGCAGTTTTCCGAGTGGGGGGGGCACAGATACGCAGTATTTT.

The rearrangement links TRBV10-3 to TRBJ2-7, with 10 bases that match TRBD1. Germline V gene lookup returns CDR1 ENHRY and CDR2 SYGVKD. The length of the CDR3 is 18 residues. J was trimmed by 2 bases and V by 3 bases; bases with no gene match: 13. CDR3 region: CAISEGSGGGQGTYEQYF. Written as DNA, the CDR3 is TGTGCCATCAGTGAAGGAAGTGGTGGGGGACAGGGGACCTACGAGCAGTACTTC.

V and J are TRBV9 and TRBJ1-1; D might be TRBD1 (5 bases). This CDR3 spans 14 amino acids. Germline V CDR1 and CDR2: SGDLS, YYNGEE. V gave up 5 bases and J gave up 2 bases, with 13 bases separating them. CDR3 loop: CASRPGVVNTEAFF. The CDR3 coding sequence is TGTGCCAGCAGGCCGGGGGTCGTTAACACTGAAGCTTTCTTT.

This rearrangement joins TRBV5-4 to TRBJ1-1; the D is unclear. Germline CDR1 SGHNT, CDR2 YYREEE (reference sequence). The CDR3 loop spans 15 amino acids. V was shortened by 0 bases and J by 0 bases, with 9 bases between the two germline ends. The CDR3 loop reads CASSLGPVMNTEAFF. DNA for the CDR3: TGTGCCAGCAGCTTGGGCCCAGTAATGAACACTGAAGCTTTCTTT.

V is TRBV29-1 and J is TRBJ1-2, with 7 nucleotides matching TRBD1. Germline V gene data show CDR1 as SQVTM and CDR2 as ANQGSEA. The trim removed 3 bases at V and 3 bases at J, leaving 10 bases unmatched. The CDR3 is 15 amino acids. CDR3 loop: CSVDPPTGFHYGYTF. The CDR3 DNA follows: TGCAGCGTTGACCCTCCGACAGGGTTTCACTATGGCTACACCTTC.